This T cell receptor (beta chain) stems from a study of OX40 agonist ivuxolimab in advanced cancers. Study-wide context: In this trial design, patients received ivuxolimab intravenously at 0.01 to 10 mg/kg every 2 weeks. Recorded diagnoses for dose-escalation patients were hepatocellular carcinoma, melanoma, renal cell or head and neck cancer. Study conclusions and caveats: Clones of CD4+ and CD8+ blood T cells grew by week 6 at doses of 0.1 to 3.0 mg/kg.

Blood sampling was done at baseline, cycle 4 day 1, and cycle 7 day 1. Clones were sequenced by immunoSEQ multiplex PCR, and TCRdb holds only the in-frame ones, with some missing. The sample lists over 50,000 clones; 85% to 90% were seen once. CDR1 and CDR2 (germline): KGHSH, LQKENI. The CDR3 has 14 residues. The junction had 2 bases not matched to a gene; V was cut back by 0 bases and J by 5 bases. On this clone itself: Its matching antigen is unknown.

The TCR sequence derives from an adult with an advanced solid tumor such as melanoma, head and neck, liver or kidney cancer. The sample here was CD4+ or CD8+ T cells sorted from blood, taken in a trial of the OX40 agonist ivuxolimab. This chain joins TRBV18 and TRBJ1-1; TRBD1 agrees at 8 bases. The DNA for the CDR3 is TGTGCCAGCTCACCACCTGACAGGGGAACTGAAGCTTTCTTT. Translating it yields CASSPPDRGTEAFF. Using reference TRBV18 and TRBJ1-1 for the parts outside the CDR3, the full variable domain is NAGVMQNPRHLVRRRGQEARLRCSPMKGHSHVYWYRQLPEEGLKFMVYLQKENIIDESGMPKERFSAEFPKEGPSILRIQQVVRGDSAAYFCASSPPDRGTEAFFGQGTRLTVV.